This T cell receptor (beta chain) was retrieved from a study of blood T cell repertoires in COVID-19. CDR1 and CDR2 from the germline V gene are SGHRS and YFSETQ. J lost 8 bases, V lost 4 bases, and 5 bases had no gene match. The CDR3 extends over 15 amino acids. Measured with immunoSEQ multiplex PCR; TCRdb has only the in-frame clones, and not every one. The profile shows about 140,000 clones, more than 65% of them singletons. The V and J genes are TRBV5-1 and TRBJ1-6; 11 bases agree with TRBD1. Sequencing used peripheral blood. The receptor comes from a human donor in a cohort sampled during active COVID-19. CDR3 residues: CASSARTGGDSPLHF. The DNA for the CDR3 is TGCGCCAGCAGCGCACGGACAGGGGGCGATTCACCCCTCCACTTT.